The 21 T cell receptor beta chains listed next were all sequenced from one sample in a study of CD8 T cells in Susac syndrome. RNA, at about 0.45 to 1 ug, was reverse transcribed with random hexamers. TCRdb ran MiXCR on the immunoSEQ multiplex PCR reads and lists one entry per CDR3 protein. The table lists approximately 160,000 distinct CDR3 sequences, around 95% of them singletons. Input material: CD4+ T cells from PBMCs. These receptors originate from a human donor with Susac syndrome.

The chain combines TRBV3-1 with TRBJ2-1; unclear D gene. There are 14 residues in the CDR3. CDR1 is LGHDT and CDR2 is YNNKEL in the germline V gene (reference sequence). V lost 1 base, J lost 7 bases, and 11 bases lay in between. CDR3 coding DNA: TGTGCCAGCAGCCAAGGGACGATCACGAATGAGCAGTTCTTC. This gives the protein CASSQGTITNEQFF.

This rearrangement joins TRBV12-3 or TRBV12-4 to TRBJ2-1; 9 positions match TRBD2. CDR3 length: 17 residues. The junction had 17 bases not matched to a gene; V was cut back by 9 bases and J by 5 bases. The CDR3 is CASRGGLAGGPNNEQFF. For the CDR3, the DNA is TGTGCCAGTCGGGGGGGGTTGGCGGGAGGGCCAAACAATGAGCAGTTCTTC.

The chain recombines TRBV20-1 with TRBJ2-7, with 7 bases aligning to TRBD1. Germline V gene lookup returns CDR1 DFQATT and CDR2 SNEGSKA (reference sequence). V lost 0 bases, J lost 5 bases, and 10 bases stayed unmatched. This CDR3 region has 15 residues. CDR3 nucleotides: TGCAGTGCTAGAGACCCGACAGGGTTCGGGCACGAGCAGTACTTC. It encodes CSARDPTGFGHEQYF.

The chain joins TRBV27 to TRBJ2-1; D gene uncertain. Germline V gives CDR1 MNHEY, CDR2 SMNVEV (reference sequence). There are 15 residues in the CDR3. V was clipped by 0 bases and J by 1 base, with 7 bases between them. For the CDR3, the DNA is TGTGCCAGCAGTTTATCGATGGGGTCCTACAATGAGCAGTTCTTC. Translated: CASSLSMGSYNEQFF.

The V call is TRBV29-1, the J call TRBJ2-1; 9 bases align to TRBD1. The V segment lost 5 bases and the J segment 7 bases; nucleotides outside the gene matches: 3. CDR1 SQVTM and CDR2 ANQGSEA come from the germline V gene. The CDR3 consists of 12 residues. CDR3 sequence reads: CSVKGQGNEQFF. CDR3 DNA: TGCAGCGTTAAGGGACAGGGTAATGAGCAGTTCTTC.

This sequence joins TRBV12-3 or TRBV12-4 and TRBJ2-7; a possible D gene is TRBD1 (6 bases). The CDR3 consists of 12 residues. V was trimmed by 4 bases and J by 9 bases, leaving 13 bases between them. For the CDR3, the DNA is TGTGCCAGCAGTTATCAGGGGAAGGGGCAGTACTTC. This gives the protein CASSYQGKGQYF.

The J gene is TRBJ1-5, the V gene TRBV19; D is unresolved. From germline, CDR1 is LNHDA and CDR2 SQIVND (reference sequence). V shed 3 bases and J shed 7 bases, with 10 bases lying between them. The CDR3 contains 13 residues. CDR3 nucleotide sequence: TGTGCCAGTAGTATCATGATTGGACAGCCCCAGCATTTT. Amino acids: CASSIMIGQPQHF.

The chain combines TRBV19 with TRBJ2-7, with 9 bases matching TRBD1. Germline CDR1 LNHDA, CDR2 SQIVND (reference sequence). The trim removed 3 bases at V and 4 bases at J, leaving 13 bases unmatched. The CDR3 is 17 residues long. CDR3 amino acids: CASSMDGGTGYPYEQYF. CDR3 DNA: TGTGCCAGTAGTATGGATGGCGGGACAGGGTACCCTTACGAGCAGTACTTC.

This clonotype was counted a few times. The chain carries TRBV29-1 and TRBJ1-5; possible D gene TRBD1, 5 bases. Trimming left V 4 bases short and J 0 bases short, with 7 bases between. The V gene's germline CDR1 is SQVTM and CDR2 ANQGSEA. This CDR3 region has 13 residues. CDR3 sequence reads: CSVGGDSNQPQHF. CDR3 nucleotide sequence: TGCAGCGTTGGGGGCGATAGCAATCAGCCCCAGCATTTT.

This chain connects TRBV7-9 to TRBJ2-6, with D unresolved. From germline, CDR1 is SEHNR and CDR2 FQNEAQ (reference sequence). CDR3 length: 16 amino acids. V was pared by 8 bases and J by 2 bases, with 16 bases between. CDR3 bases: TGTGCCAGCCCGTCACCCGCCGAGCCTGGGGCCAACGTCCTGACTTTC. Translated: CASPSPAEPGANVLTF. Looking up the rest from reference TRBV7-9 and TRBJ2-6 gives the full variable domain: DTGVSQNPRHKITKRGQNVTFRCDPISEHNRLYWYRQTLGQGPEFLTYFQNEAQLEKSRLLSDRFSAERPKGSFSTLEIQRTEQGDSAMYLCASPSPAEPGANVLTFGAGSRLTVL.

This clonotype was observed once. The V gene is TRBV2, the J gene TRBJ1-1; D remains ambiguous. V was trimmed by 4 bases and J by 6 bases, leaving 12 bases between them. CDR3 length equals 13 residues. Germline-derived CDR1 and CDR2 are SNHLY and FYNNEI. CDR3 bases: TGTGCCAGCAGTGGACGAGCGGCCGCTGAAGCTTTCTTT. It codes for CASSGRAAAEAFF.

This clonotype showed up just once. The CDR3 DNA is TGTGCCAGCAGCTTAGATGGCAGGGGCTACACCTTC. Protein sequence: CASSLDGRGYTF. The chain recombines TRBV11-3 with TRBJ1-2; D is unresolved. CDR1 is SGHNT and CDR2 is YENEEA in the germline V gene. Trimming took off 0 bases at V and 8 bases at J, with 7 bases between the two ends. The CDR3 extends over 12 amino acids.

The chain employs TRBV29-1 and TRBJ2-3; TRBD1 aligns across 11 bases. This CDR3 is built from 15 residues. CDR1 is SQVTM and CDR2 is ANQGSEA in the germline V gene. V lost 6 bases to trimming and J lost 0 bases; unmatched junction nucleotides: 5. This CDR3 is CSVAGTGGSTDTQYF. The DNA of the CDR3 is TGCAGCGTGGCCGGGACAGGGGGTAGCACAGATACGCAGTATTTT.

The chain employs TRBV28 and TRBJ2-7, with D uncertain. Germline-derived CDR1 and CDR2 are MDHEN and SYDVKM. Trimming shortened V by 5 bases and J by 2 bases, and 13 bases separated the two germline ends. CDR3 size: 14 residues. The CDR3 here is CASSISKAPYEQYF. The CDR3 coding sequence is TGTGCCAGCAGTATCTCGAAAGCTCCCTACGAGCAGTACTTC.

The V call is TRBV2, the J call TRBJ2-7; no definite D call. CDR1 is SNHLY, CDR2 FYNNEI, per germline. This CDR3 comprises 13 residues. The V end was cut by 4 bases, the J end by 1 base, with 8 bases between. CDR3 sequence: CASSVERSYEQYF. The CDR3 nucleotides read TGTGCCAGCAGTGTAGAGAGGTCCTACGAGCAGTACTTC.

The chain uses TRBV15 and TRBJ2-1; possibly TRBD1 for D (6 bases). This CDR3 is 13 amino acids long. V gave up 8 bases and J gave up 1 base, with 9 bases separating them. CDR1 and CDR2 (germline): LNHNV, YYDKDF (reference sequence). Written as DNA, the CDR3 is TGTGCCACCGATACAGGGTCCTACAATGAGCAGTTCTTC. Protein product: CATDTGSYNEQFF.

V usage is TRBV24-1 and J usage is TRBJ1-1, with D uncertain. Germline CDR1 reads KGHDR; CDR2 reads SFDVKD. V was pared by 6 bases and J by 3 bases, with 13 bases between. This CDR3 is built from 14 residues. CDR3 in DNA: TGTGCCACCAGTATGGCCGGGCCATACACTGAAGCTTTCTTT. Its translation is CATSMAGPYTEAFF.

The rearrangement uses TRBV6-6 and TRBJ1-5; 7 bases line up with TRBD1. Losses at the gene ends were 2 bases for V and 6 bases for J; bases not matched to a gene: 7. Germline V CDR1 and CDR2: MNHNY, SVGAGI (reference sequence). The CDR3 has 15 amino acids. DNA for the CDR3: TGTGCCAGCAGTTACGGGTCAGGGGGTGTTCAGCCCCAGCATTTT. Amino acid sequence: CASSYGSGGVQPQHF.

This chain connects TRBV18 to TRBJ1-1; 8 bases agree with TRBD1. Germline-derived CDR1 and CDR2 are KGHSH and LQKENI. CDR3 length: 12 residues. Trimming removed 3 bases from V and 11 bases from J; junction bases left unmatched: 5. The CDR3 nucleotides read TGTGCCAGCTCACCGACAGGGGTGAGCGCTTTCTTT. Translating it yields CASSPTGVSAFF.

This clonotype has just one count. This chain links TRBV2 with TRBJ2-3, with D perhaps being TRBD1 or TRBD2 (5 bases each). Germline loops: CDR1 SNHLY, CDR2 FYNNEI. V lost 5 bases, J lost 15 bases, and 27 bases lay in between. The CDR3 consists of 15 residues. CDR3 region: CASSSDRLTTDLSYF. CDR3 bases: TGTGCCAGCAGTTCCGACAGACTAACGACCGATCTCAGCTATTTT. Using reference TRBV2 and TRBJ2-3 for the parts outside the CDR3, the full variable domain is EPEVTQTPSHQVTQMGQEVILRCVPISNHLYFYWYRQILGQKVEFLVSFYNNEISEKSEIFDDQFSVERPDGSNFTLKIRSTKLEDSAMYFCASSSDRLTTDLSYFGPGTRLTVL.

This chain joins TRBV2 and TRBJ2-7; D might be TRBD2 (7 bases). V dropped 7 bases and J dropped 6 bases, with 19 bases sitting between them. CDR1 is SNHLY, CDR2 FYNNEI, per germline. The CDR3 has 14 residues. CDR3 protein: CASNQQGGDLEQYV. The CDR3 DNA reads TGTGCCAGCAACCAACAGGGAGGGGATCTCGAGCAGTACGTC.